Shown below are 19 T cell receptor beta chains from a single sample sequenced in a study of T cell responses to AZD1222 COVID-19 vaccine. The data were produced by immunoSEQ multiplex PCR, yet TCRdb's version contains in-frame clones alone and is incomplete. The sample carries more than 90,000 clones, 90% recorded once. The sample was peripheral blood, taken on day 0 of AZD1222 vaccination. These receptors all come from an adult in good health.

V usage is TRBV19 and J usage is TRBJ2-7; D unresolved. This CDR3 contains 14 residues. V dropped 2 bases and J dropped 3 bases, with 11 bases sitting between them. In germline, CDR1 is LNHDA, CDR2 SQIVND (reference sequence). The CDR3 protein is CASSISRTGYEQYF. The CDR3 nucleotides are TGTGCCAGTAGTATATCCAGGACCGGCTACGAGCAGTACTTC.

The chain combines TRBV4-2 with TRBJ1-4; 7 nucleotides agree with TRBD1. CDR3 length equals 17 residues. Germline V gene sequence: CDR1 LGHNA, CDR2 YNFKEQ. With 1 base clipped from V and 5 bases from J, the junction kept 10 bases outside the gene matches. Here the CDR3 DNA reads TGTGCCAGCAGCCAAGGTCCGGCAGGGGGATCAAATGAAAAACTGTTTTTT. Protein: CASSQGPAGGSNEKLFF.

As DNA, the CDR3 is TGTGCCAGCATCTTAGCGGGGCGGGACAATGAGCAGTTCTTC. It encodes CASILAGRDNEQFF. The genes are TRBV28 and TRBJ2-1, with 8 bases identical to TRBD2. J was trimmed by 5 bases and V by 7 bases; bases with no gene match: 7. Germline V gene lookup returns CDR1 MDHEN and CDR2 SYDVKM. The CDR3 loop spans 14 amino acids. Based on the CDR3 plus reference TRBV28 and TRBJ2-1, the full variable domain is DVKVTQSSRYLVKRTGEKVFLECVQDMDHENMFWYRQDPGLGLRLIYFSYDVKMKEKGDIPEGYSVSREKKERFSLILESASTNQTSMYLCASILAGRDNEQFFGPGTRLTVL.

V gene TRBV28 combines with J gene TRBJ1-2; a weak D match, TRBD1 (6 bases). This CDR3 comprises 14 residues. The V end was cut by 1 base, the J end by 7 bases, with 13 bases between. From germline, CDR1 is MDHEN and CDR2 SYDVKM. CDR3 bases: TGTGCCAGCAGTTTATTCTCAGGGGTAGGTGGCTACACCTTC. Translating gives CASSLFSGVGGYTF.

CDR3 nucleotide sequence: TGCGCCAGCAGCTTGGTAACAGGCGTACACTACGAGCAGTACTTC. Translation: CASSLVTGVHYEQYF. The rearrangement joins TRBV5-1 to TRBJ2-7, with D tentatively TRBD1 (5 bases). Germline CDR1 SGHRS, CDR2 YFSETQ. The CDR3 spans 15 residues. V was shortened by 0 bases and J by 3 bases, with 13 bases between the two germline ends.

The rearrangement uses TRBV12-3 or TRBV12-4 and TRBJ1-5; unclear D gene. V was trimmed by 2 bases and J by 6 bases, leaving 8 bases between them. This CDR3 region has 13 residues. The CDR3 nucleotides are TGTGCCAGCAGTTTAAGCCAGAGTCAGCCCCAGCATTTT. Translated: CASSLSQSQPQHF.

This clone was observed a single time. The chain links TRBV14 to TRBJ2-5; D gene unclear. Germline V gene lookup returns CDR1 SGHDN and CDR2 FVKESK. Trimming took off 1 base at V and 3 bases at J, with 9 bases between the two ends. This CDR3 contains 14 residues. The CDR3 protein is CASSQGGGKETQYF. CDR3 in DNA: TGTGCCAGCAGCCAAGGCGGCGGTAAAGAGACCCAGTACTTC.

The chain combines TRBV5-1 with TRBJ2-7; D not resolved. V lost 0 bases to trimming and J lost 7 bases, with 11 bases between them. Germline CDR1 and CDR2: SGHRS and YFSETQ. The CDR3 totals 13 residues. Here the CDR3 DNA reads TGCGCCAGCAGCTTGGGGGCAGCGAAAGAGCAGTACTTC. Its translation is CASSLGAAKEQYF. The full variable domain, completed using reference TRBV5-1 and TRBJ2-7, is KAGVTQTPRYLIKTRGQQVTLSCSPISGHRSVSWYQQTPGQGLQFLFEYFSETQRNKGNFPGRFSGRQFSNSRSEMNVSTLELGDSALYLCASSLGAAKEQYFGPGTRLTVT.

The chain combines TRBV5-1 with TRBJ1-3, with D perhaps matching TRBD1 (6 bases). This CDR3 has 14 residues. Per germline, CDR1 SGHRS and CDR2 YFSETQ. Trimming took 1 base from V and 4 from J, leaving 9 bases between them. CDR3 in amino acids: CASSLTGQGNTIYF. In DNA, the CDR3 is TGCGCCAGCAGCTTGACAGGGCAGGGAAACACCATATATTTT. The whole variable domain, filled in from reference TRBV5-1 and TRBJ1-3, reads KAGVTQTPRYLIKTRGQQVTLSCSPISGHRSVSWYQQTPGQGLQFLFEYFSETQRNKGNFPGRFSGRQFSNSRSEMNVSTLELGDSALYLCASSLTGQGNTIYFGEGSWLTVV.

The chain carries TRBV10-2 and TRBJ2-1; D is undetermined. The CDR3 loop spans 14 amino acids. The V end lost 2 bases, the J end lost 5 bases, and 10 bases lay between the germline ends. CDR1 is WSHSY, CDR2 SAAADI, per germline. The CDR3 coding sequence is TGCGCCAGCAGTGAGGAACACTTTGACAATGAGCAGTTCTTC. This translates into CASSEEHFDNEQFF.

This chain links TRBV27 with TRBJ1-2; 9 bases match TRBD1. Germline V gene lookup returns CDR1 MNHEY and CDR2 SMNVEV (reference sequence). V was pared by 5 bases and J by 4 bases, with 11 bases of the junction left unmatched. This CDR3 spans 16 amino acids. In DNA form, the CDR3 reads TGTGCCAGCAGTAGACAGGGGGAATATAGTCTCTATGGCTACACCTTC. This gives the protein CASSRQGEYSLYGYTF.

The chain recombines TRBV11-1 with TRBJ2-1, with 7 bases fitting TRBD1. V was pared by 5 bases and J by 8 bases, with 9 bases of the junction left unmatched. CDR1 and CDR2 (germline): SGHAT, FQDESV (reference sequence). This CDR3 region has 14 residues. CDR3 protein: CASSPQDRVHEQFF. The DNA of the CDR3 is TGTGCCAGCAGCCCCCAAGACAGGGTTCATGAGCAGTTCTTC.

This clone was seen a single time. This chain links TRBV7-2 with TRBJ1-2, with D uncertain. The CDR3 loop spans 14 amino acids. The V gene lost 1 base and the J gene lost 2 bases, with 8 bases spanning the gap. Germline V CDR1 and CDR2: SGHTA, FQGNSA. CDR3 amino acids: CASSLESVNYGYTF. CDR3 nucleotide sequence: TGTGCCAGCAGCTTAGAGTCAGTCAACTATGGCTACACCTTC.

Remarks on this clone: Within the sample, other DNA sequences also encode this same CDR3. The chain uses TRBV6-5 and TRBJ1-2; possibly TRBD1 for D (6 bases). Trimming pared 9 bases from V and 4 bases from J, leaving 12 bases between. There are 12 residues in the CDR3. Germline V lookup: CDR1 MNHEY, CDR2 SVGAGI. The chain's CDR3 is CASRRGGYGYTF. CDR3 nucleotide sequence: TGTGCCAGTAGGAGGGGGGGCTATGGCTACACCTTC.

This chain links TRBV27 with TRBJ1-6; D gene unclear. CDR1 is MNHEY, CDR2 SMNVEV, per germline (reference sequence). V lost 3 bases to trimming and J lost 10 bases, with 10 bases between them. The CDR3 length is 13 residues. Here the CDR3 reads CASSLGLGSPLHF. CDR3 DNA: TGTGCCAGCAGTTTGGGGTTAGGGTCACCCCTCCACTTT.

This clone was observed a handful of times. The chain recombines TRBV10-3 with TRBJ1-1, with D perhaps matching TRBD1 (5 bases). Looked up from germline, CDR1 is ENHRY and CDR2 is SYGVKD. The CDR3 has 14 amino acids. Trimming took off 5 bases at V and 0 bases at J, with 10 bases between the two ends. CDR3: CAISRGLLNTEAFF. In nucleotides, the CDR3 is TGTGCCATCAGTAGGGGACTCCTGAACACTGAAGCTTTCTTT.

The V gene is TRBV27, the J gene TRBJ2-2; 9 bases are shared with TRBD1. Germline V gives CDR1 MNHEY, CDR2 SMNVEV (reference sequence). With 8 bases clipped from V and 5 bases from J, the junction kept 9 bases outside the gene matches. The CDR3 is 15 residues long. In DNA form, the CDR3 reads TGTGCCAGCGGGAGGGGACAGGGAGGAACCGGGGAGCTGTTTTTT. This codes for CASGRGQGGTGELFF.

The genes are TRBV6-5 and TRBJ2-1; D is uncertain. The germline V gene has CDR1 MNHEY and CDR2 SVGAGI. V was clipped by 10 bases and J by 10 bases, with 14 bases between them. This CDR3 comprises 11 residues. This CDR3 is CATTKSSEQFF. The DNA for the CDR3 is TGTGCCACCACCAAGTCCTCCGAGCAGTTCTTC.

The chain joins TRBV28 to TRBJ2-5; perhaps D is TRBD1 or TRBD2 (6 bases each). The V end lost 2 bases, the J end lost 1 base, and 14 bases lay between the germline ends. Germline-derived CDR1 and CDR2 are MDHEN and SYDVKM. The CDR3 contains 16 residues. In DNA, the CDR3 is TGTGCCAGCAGTTTAGGGAGTGGAGGGGGCCAAGAGACCCAGTACTTC. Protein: CASSLGSGGGQETQYF.